This T cell receptor beta chain was found in a study of T cell responses to AZD1222 COVID-19 vaccine. As for the study in general: It was second doses at about 4 or about 12 weeks that were pooled. Notes on the study in general: Among those given AZD1222, only 5 to 7 were seropositive at baseline. There were repertoire samples only from the period after the peak T cell response. Among the donors, most were white British and more were female, and clonal diversity was possibly underestimated.

Concerning this clone itself: Its antigen is still unknown.

This CDR3 is built from 13 residues. V was pared by 3 bases and J by 0 bases, with 8 bases between. Germline-derived CDR1 and CDR2 are GTSNPN and SVGIG (reference sequence). Generated by immunoSEQ multiplex PCR, the TCRdb table keeps only in-frame clones and is missing some. The table includes roughly 130,000 clones, roughly 86% detected once. Sequencing used peripheral blood, obtained on day 0 of AZD1222 vaccination. The sequence was obtained from an adult in good health. The chain recombines TRBV30 with TRBJ1-1; D possibly corresponds to TRBD1 (5 bases). CDR3 nucleotide sequence: TGTGCCTGGAGAAGGGGCGTGAACACTGAAGCTTTCTTT. Its translation is CAWRRGVNTEAFF.